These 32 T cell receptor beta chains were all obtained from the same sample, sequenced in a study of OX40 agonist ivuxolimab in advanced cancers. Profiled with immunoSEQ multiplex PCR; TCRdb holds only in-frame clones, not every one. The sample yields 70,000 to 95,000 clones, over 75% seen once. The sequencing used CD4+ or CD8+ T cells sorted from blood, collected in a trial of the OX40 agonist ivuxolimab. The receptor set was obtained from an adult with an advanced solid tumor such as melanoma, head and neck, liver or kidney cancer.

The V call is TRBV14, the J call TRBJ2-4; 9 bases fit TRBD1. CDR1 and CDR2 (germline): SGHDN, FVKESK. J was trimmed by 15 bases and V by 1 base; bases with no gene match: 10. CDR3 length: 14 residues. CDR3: CASSQGGTGRGMYF. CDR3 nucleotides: TGTGCCAGCAGCCAAGGCGGGACAGGGAGGGGGATGTACTTC.

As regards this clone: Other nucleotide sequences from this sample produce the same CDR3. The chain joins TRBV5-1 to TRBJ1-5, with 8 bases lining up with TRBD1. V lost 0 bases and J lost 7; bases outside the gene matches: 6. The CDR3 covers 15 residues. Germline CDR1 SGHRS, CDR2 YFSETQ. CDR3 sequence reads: CASSLETGVNQPQHF. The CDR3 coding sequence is TGCGCCAGCAGCTTGGAGACAGGGGTTAACCAGCCCCAGCATTTT.

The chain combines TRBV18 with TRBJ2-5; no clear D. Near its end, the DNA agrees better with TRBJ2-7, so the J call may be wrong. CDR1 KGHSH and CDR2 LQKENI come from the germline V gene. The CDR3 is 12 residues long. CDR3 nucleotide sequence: TGTGCCAGCTCACCAAGAAGTTACGAGCAGTACTTC. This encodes CASSPRSYEQYF.

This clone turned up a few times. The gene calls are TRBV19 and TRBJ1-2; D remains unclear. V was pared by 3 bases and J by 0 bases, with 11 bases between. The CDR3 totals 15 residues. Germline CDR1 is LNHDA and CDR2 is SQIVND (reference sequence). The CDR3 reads CASSMRPPSNYGYTF. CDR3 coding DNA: TGTGCCAGTAGTATGAGGCCTCCCTCTAACTATGGCTACACCTTC.

CDR3 sequence (DNA): TGTGCCAGCAGCCAAGATCTCCCGTCAACCTACGAGCAGTACTTC. Protein: CASSQDLPSTYEQYF. This chain connects TRBV4-2 to TRBJ2-7; D is undetermined. Germline loops: CDR1 LGHNA, CDR2 YNFKEQ. The V end lost 0 bases, the J end lost 2 bases, and 11 bases lay between the germline ends. This CDR3 region has 15 residues.

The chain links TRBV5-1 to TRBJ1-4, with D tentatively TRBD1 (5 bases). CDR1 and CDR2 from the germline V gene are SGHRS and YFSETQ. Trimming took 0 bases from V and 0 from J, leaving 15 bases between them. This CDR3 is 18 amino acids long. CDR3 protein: CASSLDPGGIATNEKLFF. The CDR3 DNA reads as TGCGCCAGCAGCTTGGATCCGGGGGGGATCGCAACTAATGAAAAACTGTTTTTT.

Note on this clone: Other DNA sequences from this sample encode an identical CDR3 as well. CDR3 in amino acids: CASSVKGDTEAFF. CDR3 nucleotide sequence: TGTGCCAGTAGCGTTAAAGGGGACACTGAAGCTTTCTTT. The chain has TRBV19 and TRBJ1-1, with D perhaps TRBD1 (5 bases). The CDR3 has 13 residues. With 6 bases removed from V and 3 bases from J, the gap between germline ends came to 11 bases. Germline V gives CDR1 LNHDA, CDR2 SQIVND (reference sequence). Filled out from reference TRBV19 and TRBJ1-1, the complete variable domain reads DGGITQSPKYLFRKEGQNVTLSCEQNLNHDAMYWYRQDPGQGLRLIYYSQIVNDFQKGDIAEGYSVSREKKESFPLTVTSAQKNPTAFYLCASSVKGDTEAFFGQGTRLTVV.

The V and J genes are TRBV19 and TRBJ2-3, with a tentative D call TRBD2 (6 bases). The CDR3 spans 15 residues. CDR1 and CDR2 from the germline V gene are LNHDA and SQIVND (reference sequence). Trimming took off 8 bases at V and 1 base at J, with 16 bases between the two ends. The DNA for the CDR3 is TGTGCCAGTGCCGAACACGCGGGGCGCACAGATACGCAGTATTTT. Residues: CASAEHAGRTDTQYF.

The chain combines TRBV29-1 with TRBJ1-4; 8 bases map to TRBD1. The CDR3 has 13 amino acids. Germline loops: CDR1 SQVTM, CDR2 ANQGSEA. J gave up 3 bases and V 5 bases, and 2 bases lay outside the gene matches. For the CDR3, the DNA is TGCAGCGTTCAGACAGGGGCTAATGAAAAACTGTTTTTT. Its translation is CSVQTGANEKLFF.

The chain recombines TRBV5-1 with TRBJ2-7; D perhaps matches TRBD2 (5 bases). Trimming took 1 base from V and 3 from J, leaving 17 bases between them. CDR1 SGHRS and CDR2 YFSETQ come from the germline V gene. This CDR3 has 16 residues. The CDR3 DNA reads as TGCGCCAGCAGCTTGTCCGTCTCCAACAGCGGCTACGAGCAGTACTTC. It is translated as CASSLSVSNSGYEQYF.

Here the CDR3 reads CASNYYGARYEQYF. The CDR3 DNA follows: TGTGCCAGCAACTACTACGGGGCCCGCTACGAGCAGTACTTC. The chain joins TRBV28 to TRBJ2-7; D might be TRBD1 or TRBD2, each matching 5 bases. Germline-derived CDR1 and CDR2 are MDHEN and SYDVKM. The V gene lost 7 bases and the J gene lost 3 bases, with 16 bases spanning the gap. The length of the CDR3 is 14 residues. Based on the CDR3 plus reference TRBV28 and TRBJ2-7, the full variable domain is DVKVTQSSRYLVKRTGEKVFLECVQDMDHENMFWYRQDPGLGLRLIYFSYDVKMKEKGDIPEGYSVSREKKERFSLILESASTNQTSMYLCASNYYGARYEQYFGPGTRLTVT.

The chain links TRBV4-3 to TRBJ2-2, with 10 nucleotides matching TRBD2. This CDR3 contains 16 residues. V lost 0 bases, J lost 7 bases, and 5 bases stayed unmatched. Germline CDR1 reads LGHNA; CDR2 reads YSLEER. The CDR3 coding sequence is TGCGCCAGCAGCCAAGATAGCGGGAGGAGCGGCGGGGAGCTGTTTTTT. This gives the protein CASSQDSGRSGGELFF.

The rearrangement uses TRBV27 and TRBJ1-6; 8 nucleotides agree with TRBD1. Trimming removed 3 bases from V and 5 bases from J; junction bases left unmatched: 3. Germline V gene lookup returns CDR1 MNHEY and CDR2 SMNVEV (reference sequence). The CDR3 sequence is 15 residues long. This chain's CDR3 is CASSFRQGNNSPLHF. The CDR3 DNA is TGTGCCAGCAGTTTTCGACAGGGGAATAATTCACCCCTCCACTTT.

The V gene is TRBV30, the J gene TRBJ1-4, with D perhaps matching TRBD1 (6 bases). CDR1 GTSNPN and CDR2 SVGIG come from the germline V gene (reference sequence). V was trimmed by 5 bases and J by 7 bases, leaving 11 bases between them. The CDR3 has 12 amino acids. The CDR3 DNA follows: TGTGCCTGGTTAACAGGGAGTGAAAAACTGTTTTTT. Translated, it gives CAWLTGSEKLFF.

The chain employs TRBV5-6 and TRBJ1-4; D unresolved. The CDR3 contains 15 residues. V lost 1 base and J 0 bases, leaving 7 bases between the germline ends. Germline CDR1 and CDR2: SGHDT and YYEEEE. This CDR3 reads CASSLKVATNEKLFF. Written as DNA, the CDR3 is TGTGCCAGCAGCTTGAAGGTTGCAACTAATGAAAAACTGTTTTTT.

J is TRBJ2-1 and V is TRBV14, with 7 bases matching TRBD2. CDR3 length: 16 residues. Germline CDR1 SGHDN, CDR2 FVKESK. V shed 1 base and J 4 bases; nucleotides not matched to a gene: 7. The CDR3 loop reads CASSQVDSGRYNEQFF. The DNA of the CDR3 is TGTGCCAGCAGCCAAGTGGATAGCGGGCGATACAATGAGCAGTTCTTC.

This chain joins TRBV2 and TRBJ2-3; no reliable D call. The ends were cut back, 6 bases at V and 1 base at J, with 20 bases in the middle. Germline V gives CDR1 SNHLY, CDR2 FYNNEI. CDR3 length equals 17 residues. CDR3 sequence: CASRRVVVGAGTDTQYF. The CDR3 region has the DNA TGTGCCAGCAGAAGGGTAGTCGTGGGTGCGGGCACAGATACGCAGTATTTT.

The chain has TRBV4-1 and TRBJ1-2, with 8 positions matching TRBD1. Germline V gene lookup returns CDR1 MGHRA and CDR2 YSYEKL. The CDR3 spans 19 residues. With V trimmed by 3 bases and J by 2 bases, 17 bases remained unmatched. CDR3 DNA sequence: TGCGCCAGCAGCCAGACCCTGGGTGGCAGGGGGCTTAAGAACTATGGCTACACCTTC. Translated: CASSQTLGGRGLKNYGYTF.

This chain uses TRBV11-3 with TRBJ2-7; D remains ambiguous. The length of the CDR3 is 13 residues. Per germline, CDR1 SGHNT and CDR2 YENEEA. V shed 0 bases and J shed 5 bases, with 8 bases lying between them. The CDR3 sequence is CASSLDSWDEQYF. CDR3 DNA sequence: TGTGCCAGCAGCTTAGATAGCTGGGACGAGCAGTACTTC.

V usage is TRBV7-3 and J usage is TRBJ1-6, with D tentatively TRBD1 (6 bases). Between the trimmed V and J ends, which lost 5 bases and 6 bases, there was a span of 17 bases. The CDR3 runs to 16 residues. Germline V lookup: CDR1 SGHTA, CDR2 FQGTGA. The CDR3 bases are TGTGCCAGCAGCCTGAGCGGACAGATAATTAATTCACCCCTCCACTTT. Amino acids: CASSLSGQIINSPLHF.

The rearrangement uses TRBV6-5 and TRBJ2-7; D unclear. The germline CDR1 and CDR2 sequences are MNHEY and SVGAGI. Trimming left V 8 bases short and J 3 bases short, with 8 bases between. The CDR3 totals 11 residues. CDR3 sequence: CASENRYEQYF. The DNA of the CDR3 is TGTGCCAGCGAAAATCGCTACGAGCAGTACTTC.

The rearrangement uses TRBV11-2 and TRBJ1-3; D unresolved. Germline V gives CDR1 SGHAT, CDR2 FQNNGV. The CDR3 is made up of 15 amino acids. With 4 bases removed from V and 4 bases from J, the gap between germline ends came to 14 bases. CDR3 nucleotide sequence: TGTGCCAGCAGCTCCCAGACGGGGTGGGGAAACACCATATATTTT. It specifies CASSSQTGWGNTIYF.

Written as DNA, the CDR3 is TGTGCCAGCAGCTCGTCTAGCTACGGTGAGCAGTTCTTC. It translates to CASSSSSYGEQFF. The chain links TRBV7-2 to TRBJ2-1; possible D gene TRBD2, 5 bases. The CDR3 loop spans 13 amino acids. V was pared by 4 bases and J by 9 bases, with 13 bases between. CDR1 is SGHTA and CDR2 is FQGNSA in the germline V gene.

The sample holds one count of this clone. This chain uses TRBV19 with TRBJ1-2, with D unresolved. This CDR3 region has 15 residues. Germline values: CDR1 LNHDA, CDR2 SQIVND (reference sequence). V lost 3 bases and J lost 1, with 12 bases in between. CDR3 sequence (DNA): TGTGCCAGTAGTATGGTACCGACGATTAACTATGGCTACACCTTC. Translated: CASSMVPTINYGYTF.

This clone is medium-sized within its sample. CDR3 in amino acids: CASLLGNNQPQHF. The CDR3 nucleotides read TGTGCCAGTCTTCTAGGGAACAATCAGCCCCAGCATTTT. This chain connects TRBV6-1 to TRBJ1-5; D gene unclear. Germline V gives CDR1 MNHNS, CDR2 SASEGT. The CDR3 spans 13 residues. V was pared by 9 bases and J by 3 bases, with 12 bases between.

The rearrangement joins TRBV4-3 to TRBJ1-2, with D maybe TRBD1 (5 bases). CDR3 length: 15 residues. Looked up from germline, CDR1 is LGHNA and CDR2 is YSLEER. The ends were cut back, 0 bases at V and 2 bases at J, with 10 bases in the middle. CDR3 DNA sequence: TGCGCCAGCAGCCAAGATTCCAGGGTAAACTATGGCTACACCTTC. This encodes CASSQDSRVNYGYTF.

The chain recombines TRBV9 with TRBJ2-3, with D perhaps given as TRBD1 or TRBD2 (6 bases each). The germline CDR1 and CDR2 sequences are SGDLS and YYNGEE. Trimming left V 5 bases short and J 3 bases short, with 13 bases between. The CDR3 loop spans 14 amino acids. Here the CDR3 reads CASSAGQITDTQYF. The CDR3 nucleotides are TGTGCCAGCAGTGCGGGACAAATTACAGATACGCAGTATTTT.

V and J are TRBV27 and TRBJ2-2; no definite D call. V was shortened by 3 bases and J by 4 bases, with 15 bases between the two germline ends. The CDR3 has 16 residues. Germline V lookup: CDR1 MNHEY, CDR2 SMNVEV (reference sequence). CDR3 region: CASSLGKTLSTGELFF. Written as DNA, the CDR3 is TGTGCCAGCAGTTTGGGGAAAACGCTCAGCACCGGGGAGCTGTTTTTT.

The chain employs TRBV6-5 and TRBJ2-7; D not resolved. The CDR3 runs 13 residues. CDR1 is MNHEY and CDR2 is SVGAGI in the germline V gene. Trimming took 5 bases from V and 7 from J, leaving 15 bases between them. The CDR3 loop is CASSEERTREQYF. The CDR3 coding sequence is TGTGCCAGCAGTGAAGAGAGGACCAGGGAGCAGTACTTC.

The chain's CDR3 is CASSRGGQETQYF. DNA of the CDR3: TGCGCCAGCAGTCGAGGTGGACAAGAGACCCAGTACTTC. The rearrangement uses TRBV10-1 and TRBJ2-5, with D uncertain. Germline V gives CDR1 WNHNN, CDR2 SYGVQD (reference sequence). The length of the CDR3 is 13 residues. V shed 5 bases and J shed 2 bases, with 9 bases lying between them.

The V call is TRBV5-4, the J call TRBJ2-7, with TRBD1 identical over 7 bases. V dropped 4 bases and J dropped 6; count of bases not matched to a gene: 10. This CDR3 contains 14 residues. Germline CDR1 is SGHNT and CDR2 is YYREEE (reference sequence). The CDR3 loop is CASSPKTGAGEQYF. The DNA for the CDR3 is TGTGCCAGCAGCCCTAAAACAGGGGCAGGCGAGCAGTACTTC.

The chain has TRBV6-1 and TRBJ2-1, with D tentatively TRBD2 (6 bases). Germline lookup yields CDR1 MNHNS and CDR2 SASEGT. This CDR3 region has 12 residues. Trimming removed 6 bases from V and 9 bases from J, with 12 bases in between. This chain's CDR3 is CASRTGVTEQFF. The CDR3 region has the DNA TGTGCCAGCAGAACGGGAGTAACTGAGCAGTTCTTC.